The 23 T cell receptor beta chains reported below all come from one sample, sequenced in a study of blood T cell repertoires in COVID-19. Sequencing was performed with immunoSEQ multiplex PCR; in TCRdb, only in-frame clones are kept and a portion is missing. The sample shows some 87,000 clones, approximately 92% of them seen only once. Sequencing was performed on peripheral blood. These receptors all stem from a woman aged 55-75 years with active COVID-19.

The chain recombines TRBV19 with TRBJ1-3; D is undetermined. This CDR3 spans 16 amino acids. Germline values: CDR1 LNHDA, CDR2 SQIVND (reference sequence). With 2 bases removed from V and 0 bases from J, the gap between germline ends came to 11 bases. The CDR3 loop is CASSISRGNSGNTIYF. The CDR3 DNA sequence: TGTGCCAGTAGTATATCAAGAGGGAACTCTGGAAACACCATATATTTT.

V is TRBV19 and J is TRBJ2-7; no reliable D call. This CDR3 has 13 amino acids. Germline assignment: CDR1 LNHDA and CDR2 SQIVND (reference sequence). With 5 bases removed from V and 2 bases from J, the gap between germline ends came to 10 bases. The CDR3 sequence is CASSSERAYEQYF. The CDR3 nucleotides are TGTGCCAGTAGTTCGGAGCGAGCCTACGAGCAGTACTTC.

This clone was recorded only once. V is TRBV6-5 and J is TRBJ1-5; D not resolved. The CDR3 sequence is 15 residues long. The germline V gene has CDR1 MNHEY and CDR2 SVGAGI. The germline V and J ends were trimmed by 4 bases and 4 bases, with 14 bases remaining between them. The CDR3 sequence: CASSSTHAGNQPQHF. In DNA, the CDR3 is TGTGCCAGCAGTTCCACCCATGCGGGGAATCAGCCCCAGCATTTT.

The CDR3 DNA reads TGTGCCAGCAGCTTAGGGGGGGGAGGCGTGGGCTACACCTTC. Translated, it gives CASSLGGGGVGYTF. The rearrangement links TRBV7-2 to TRBJ1-2; possible D gene TRBD1, 5 bases. V was trimmed by 1 base and J by 8 bases, leaving 14 bases between them. Germline loops: CDR1 SGHTA, CDR2 FQGNSA. The CDR3 consists of 14 residues.

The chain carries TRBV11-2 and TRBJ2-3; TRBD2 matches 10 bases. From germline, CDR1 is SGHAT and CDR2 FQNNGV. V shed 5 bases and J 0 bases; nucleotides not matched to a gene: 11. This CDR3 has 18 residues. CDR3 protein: CASSLLGVAGGSTDTQYF. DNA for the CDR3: TGTGCCAGCAGCCTGCTGGGGGTAGCGGGAGGTAGCACAGATACGCAGTATTTT.

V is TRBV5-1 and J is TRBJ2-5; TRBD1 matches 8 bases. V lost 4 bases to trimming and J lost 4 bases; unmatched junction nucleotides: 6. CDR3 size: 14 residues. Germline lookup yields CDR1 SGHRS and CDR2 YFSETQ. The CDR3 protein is CASSRTGNGETQYF. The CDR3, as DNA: TGCGCCAGCAGCCGGACAGGGAACGGAGAGACCCAGTACTTC.

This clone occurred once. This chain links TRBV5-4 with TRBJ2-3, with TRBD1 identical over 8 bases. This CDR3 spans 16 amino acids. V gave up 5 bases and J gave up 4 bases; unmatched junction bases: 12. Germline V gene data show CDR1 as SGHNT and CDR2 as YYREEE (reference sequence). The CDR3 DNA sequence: TGTGCCAGCAGGTTCGACTCAGGGGGCCCCGCAGATACGCAGTATTTT. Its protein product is CASRFDSGGPADTQYF.

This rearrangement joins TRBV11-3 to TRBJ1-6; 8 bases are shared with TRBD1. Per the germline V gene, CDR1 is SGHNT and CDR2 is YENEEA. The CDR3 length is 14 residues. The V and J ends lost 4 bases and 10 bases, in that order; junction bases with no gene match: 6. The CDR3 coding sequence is TGTGCCAGCAGCTCCCGGACAGGGACATCACCCCTCCACTTT. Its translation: CASSSRTGTSPLHF.

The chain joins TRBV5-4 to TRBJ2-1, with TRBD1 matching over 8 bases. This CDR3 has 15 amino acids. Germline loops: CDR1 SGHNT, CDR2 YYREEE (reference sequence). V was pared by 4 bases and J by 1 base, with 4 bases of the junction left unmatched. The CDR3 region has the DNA TGTGCCAGCAGCGCCGACAGGGGATCCTACAATGAGCAGTTCTTC. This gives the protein CASSADRGSYNEQFF.

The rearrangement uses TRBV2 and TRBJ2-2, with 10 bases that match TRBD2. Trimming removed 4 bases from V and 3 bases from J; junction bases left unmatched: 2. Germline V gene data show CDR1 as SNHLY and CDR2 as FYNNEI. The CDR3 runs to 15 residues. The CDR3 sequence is CASSGSGGHTGELFF. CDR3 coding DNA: TGTGCCAGCAGTGGTAGCGGGGGGCACACCGGGGAGCTGTTTTTT.

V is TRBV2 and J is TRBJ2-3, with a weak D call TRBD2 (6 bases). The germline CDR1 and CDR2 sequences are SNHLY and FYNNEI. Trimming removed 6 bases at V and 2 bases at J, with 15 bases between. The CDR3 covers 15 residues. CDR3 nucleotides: TGTGCCAGCAGGGCTTCAGCGGGTTACACAGATACGCAGTATTTT. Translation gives CASRASAGYTDTQYF.

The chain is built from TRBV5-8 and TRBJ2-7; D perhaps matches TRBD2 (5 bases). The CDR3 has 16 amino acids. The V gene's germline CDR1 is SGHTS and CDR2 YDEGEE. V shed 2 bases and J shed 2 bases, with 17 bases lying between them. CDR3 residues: CASSLAVRGSTYEQYF. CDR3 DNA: TGTGCCAGCAGCTTAGCAGTCAGAGGGTCCACCTACGAGCAGTACTTC.

Written as DNA, the CDR3 is TGTGCCAGCAGCCGGGGGTTGATAGTGACAGGCCTGAACACTGAAGCTTTCTTT. Translation: CASSRGLIVTGLNTEAFF. The chain employs TRBV6-2 or TRBV6-3 and TRBJ1-1; D may be TRBD1 (6 bases). The CDR3 has 18 residues. From germline, CDR1 is MNHEY and CDR2 SVGEGT. Trimming stripped 6 bases from V and 0 bases from J, with 23 bases between.

CDR3 sequence reads: CASSQVLAGGRKARNEQFF. In nucleotides, the CDR3 is TGTGCCAGCAGCCAAGTCCTAGCGGGGGGGCGAAAGGCCCGCAATGAGCAGTTCTTC. The V and J genes are TRBV3-1 (or the pseudogene TRBV3-2) and TRBJ2-1; 12 positions match TRBD2. V dropped 1 base and J dropped 6; count of bases not matched to a gene: 13. Germline CDR1 is LGHDT and CDR2 is YNNKEL (reference sequence). CDR3 length equals 19 residues.

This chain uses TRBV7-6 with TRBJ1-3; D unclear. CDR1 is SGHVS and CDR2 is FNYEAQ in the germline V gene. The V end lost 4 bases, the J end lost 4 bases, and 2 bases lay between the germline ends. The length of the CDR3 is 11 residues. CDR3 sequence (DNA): TGTGCCAGCAGCTCAGGAAACACCATATATTTT. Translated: CASSSGNTIYF.

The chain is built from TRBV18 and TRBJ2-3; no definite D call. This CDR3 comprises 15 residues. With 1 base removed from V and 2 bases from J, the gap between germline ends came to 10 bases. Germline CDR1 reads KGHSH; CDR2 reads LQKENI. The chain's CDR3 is CASSPLSVITDTQYF. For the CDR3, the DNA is TGTGCCAGCTCACCACTATCCGTAATCACAGATACGCAGTATTTT.

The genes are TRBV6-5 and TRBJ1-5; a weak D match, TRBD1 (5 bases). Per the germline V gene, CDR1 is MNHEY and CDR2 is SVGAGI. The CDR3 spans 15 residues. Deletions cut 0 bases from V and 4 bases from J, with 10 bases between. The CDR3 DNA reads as TGTGCCAGCAGTTACTCAGCCAGGGCTAATCAGCCCCAGCATTTT. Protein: CASSYSARANQPQHF.

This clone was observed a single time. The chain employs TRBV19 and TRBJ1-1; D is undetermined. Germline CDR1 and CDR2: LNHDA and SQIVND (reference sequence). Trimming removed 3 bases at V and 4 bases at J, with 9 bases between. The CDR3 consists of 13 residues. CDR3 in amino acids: CASSIAQLTEAFF. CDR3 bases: TGTGCCAGTAGTATCGCACAGCTCACTGAAGCTTTCTTT.

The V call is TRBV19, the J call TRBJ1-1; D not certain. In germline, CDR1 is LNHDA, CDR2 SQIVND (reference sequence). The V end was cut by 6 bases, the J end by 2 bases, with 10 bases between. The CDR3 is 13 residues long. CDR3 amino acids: CASSLAANTEAFF. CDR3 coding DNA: TGTGCCAGTAGCCTGGCGGCCAACACTGAAGCTTTCTTT.

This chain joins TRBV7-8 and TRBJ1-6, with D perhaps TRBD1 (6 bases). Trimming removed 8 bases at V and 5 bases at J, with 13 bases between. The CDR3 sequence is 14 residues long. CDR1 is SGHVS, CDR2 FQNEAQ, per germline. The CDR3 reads CASGEQGNNSPLHF. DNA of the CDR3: TGTGCCAGCGGAGAACAGGGAAATAATTCACCCCTCCACTTT.

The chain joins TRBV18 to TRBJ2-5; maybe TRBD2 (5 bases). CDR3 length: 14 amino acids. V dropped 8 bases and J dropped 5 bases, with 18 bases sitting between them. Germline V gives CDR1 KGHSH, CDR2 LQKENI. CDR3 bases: TGTGCCAGCCGACCCGGCTTTCCGGGGGAGACCCAGTACTTC. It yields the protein CASRPGFPGETQYF.

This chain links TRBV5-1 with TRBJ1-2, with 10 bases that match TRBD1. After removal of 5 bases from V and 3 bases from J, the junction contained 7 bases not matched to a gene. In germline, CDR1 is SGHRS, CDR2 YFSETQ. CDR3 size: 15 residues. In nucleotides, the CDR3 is TGCGCCAGCAGTCAGACAGGGGGCGCGGACTATGGCTACACCTTC. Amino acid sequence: CASSQTGGADYGYTF.

CDR3 amino acids: CASSLGQGSGYTF. The CDR3 coding sequence is TGTGCCAGCAGCTTGGGACAGGGGTCTGGCTACACCTTC. V and J are TRBV5-6 and TRBJ1-2, with 8 positions matching TRBD1. There are 13 residues in the CDR3. The germline CDR1 and CDR2 sequences are SGHDT and YYEEEE. After removal of 0 bases from V and 7 bases from J, the junction contained 2 bases not matched to a gene.